The 6 T cell receptor beta chains below all came from one sample that was sequenced in a study of shared clonotypes between healthy human individuals. The data were produced by immunoSEQ multiplex PCR, yet TCRdb's version contains in-frame clones alone and is incomplete. The data show roughly 650,000 clones, 97% seen once. Sequences were obtained from naive CD4+ T cells sorted from blood. Subset specified: CD45RA+ positively selected. These receptors were obtained from a woman between 25 and 40 years old in good health.

The CDR3 sequence: CASSADHRENTEAFF. CDR3 nucleotides: TGTGCCAGTAGCGCGGACCACAGGGAGAACACTGAAGCTTTCTTT. The rearrangement links TRBV19 to TRBJ1-1; D is perhaps TRBD1 (6 bases). The CDR3 is 15 amino acids. Germline values: CDR1 LNHDA, CDR2 SQIVND (reference sequence). The germline V and J ends were trimmed by 6 bases and 1 base, with 15 bases remaining between them.

The rearrangement joins TRBV19 to TRBJ2-7; 7 nucleotides match TRBD1. V shed 7 bases and J 4 bases; nucleotides not matched to a gene: 10. Germline loops: CDR1 LNHDA, CDR2 SQIVND (reference sequence). The CDR3 runs 14 residues. DNA for the CDR3: TGTGCCAGTAAGCCGGGACAGAAATCTTACGAGCAGTACTTC. Translation: CASKPGQKSYEQYF.

The chain carries TRBV18 and TRBJ1-2; 9 nucleotides agree with TRBD1. The CDR3 runs to 16 residues. The germline V gene has CDR1 KGHSH and CDR2 LQKENI. V shed 5 bases and J 0 bases; nucleotides not matched to a gene: 7. The CDR3 spells CASSVDRGEANYGYTF. DNA for the CDR3: TGTGCCAGCTCAGTCGACAGGGGGGAGGCTAACTATGGCTACACCTTC.

This sequence joins TRBV28 and TRBJ2-1; D gene uncertain. V was pared by 6 bases and J by 4 bases, with 4 bases between. The germline CDR1 and CDR2 sequences are MDHEN and SYDVKM. The CDR3 runs to 11 residues. The CDR3 is CASRQYNEQFF. In DNA form, the CDR3 reads TGTGCCAGCAGGCAATACAATGAGCAGTTCTTC.

The rearrangement joins TRBV28 to TRBJ2-1; possible D gene TRBD2, 5 bases. Germline assignment: CDR1 MDHEN and CDR2 SYDVKM. Trimming removed 5 bases from V and 5 bases from J, with 28 bases in between. CDR3 length equals 19 residues. The CDR3 region has the DNA TGTGCCAGCAGTCCACCTAACGCTAGCATTCCCACCCCTAACAATGAGCAGTTCTTC. Protein sequence: CASSPPNASIPTPNNEQFF.

Notes on this clone: Within the sample, other DNA sequences also encode this same CDR3. V usage is TRBV5-1 and J usage is TRBJ2-3; D unresolved. CDR3 length equals 14 residues. Trimming stripped 0 bases from V and 5 bases from J, with 10 bases between. Per germline, CDR1 SGHRS and CDR2 YFSETQ. The DNA of the CDR3 is TGCGCCAGCAGCTTGGGCCAGCCTGGAGATACGCAGTATTTT. The encoded protein is CASSLGQPGDTQYF.